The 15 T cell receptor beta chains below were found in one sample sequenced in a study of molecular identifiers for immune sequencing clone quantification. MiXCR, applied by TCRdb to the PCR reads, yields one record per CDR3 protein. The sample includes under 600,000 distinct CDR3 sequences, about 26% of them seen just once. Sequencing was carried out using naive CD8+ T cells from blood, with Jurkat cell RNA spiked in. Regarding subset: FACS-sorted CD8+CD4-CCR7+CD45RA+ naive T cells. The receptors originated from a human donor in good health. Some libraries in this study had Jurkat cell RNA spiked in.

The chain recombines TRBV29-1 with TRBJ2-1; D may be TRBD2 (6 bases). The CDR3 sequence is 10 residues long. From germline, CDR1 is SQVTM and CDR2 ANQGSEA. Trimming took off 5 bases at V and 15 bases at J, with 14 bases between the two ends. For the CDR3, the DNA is TGCAGCGTTACTAGCCCCGCGGGGTTCTTC. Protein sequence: CSVTSPAGFF.

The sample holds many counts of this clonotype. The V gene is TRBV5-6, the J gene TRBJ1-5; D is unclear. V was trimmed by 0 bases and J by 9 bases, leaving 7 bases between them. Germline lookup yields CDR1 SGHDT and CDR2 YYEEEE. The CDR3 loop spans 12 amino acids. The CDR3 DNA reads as TGTGCCAGCAGCTTGGCATTAGGGCCCCAGCATTTT. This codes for CASSLALGPQHF. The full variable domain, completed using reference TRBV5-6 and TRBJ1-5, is DAGVTQSPTHLIKTRGQQVTLRCSPKSGHDTVSWYQQALGQGPQFIFQYYEEEERQRGNFPDRFSGHQFPNYSSELNVNALLLGDSALYLCASSLALGPQHFGDGTRLSIL.

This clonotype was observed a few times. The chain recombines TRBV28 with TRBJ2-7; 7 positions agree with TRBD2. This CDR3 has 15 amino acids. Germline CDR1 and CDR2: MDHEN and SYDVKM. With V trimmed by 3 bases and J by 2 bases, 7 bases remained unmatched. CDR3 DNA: TGTGCCAGCAGTTTTCTTGCGGGACTAACCTACGAGCAGTACTTC. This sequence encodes CASSFLAGLTYEQYF.

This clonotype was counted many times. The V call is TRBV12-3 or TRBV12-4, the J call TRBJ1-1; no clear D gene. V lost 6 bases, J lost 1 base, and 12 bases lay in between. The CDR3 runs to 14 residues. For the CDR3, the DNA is TGTGCCAGCAGGCAGGACGCCAGGAACACTGAAGCTTTCTTT. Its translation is CASRQDARNTEAFF.

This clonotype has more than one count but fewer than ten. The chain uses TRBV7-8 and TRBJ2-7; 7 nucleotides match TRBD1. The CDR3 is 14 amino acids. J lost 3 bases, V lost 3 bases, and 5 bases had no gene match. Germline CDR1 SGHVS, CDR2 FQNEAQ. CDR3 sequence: CASSFGQVDYEQYF. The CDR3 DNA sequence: TGTGCCAGCAGCTTTGGACAGGTAGACTACGAGCAGTACTTC.

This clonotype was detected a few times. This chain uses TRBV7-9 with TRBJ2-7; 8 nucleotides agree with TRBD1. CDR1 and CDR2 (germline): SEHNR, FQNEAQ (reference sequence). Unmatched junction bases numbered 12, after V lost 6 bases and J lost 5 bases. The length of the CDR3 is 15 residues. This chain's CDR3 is CASRPSLDRAHEQYF. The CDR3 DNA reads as TGTGCCAGCAGGCCATCGCTGGACAGGGCCCACGAGCAGTACTTC.

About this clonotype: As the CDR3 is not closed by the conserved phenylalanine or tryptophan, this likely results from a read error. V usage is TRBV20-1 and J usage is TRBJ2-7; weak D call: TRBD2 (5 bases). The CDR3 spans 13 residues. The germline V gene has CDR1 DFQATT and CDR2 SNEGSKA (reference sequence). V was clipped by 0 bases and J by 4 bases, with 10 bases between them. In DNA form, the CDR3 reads TGCAGTGCTAGAGATTACGAGGGTTACGAGCAGTACTAC. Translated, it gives CSARDYEGYEQYY.

CDR3 sequence reads: CASSTSDAGTSYNEQFF. In DNA form, the CDR3 reads TGTGCCAGCAGCACCTCCGACGCGGGGACCTCCTACAATGAGCAGTTCTTC. J is TRBJ2-1 and V is TRBV28; perhaps TRBD2 as D (6 bases). The CDR3 totals 17 residues. Per the germline V gene, CDR1 is MDHEN and CDR2 is SYDVKM. Deletions cut 6 bases from V and 0 bases from J, with 18 bases between.

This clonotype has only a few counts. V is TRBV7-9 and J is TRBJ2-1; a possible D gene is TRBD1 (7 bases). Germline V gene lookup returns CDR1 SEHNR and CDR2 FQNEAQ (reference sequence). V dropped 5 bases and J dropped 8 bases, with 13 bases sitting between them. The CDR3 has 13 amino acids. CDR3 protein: CASSPGGSYEQFF. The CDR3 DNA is TGTGCCAGCAGCCCAGGGGGGTCTTATGAGCAGTTCTTC. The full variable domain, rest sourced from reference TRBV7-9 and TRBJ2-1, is DTGVSQNPRHKITKRGQNVTFRCDPISEHNRLYWYRQTLGQGPEFLTYFQNEAQLEKSRLLSDRFSAERPKGSFSTLEIQRTEQGDSAMYLCASSPGGSYEQFFGPGTRLTVL.

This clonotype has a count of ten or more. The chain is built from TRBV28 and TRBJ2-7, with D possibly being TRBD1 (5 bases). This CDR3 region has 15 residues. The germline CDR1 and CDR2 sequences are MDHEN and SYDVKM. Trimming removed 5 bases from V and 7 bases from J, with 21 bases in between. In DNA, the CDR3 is TGTGCCAGCAGTCTCCTTTTCAGGGCCCCCGTGGAGCAGTACTTC. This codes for CASSLLFRAPVEQYF.

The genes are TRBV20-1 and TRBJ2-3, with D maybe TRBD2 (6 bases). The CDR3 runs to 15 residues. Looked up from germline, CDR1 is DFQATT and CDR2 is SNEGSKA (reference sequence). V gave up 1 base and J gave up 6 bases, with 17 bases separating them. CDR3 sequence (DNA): TGCAGTGCTAGAGGTATAGAGGGAGGTGTCGATACGCAGTATTTT. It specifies CSARGIEGGVDTQYF.

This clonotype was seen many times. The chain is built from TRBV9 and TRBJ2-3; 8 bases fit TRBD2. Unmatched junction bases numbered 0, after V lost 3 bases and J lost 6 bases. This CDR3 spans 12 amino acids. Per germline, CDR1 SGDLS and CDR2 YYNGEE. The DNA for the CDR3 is TGTGCCAGCAGCGGACTAGCGGATACGCAGTATTTT. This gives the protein CASSGLADTQYF.

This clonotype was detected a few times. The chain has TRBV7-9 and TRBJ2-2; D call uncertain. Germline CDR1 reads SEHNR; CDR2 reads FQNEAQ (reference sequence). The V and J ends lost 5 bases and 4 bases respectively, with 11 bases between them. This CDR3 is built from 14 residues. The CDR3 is CASSPTESTGELFF. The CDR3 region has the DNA TGTGCCAGCAGCCCGACGGAGTCCACCGGGGAGCTGTTTTTT. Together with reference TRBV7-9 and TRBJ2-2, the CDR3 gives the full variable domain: DTGVSQNPRHKITKRGQNVTFRCDPISEHNRLYWYRQTLGQGPEFLTYFQNEAQLEKSRLLSDRFSAERPKGSFSTLEIQRTEQGDSAMYLCASSPTESTGELFFGEGSRLTVL.

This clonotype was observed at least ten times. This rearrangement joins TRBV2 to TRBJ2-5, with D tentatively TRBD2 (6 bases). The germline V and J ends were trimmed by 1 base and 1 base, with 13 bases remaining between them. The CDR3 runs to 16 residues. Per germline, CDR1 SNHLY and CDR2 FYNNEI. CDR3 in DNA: TGTGCCAGCAGTGAAGTGATAGCGGCATCCCAAGAGACCCAGTACTTC. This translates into CASSEVIAASQETQYF.

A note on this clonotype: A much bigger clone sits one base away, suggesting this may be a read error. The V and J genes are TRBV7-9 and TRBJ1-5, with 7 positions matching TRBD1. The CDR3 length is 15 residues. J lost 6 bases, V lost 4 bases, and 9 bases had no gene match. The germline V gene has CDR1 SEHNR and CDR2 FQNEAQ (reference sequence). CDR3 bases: TGTGCCAGCAGCTCCGACAGGGTATTGAGTCAGCCCCAGCATTTT. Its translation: CASSSDRVLSQPQHF.